These T cell receptor beta chains were read from a single sample in a study of T cells in Graves' hyperthyroidism and ophthalmopathy. In TCRdb, the multiplex PCR reads were re-called with MiXCR into one record per CDR3 protein. The sample contains about 610,000 distinct CDR3 sequences, around 46% of which appear only once. The sequencing input was peripheral blood or thyroid tissue (not recorded which). These TCRs come from a woman aged 18 to 35 with Graves' hyperthyroidism. The CDR3 runs from the conserved cysteine through the conserved F or W. The D gene is left open where the match is weak. Rows give clone size only sometimes, using once, few, many, or a class for an expanded clone.

>TRBJ1-5|TRBV2|.|TRBD1
TGTGCCAGCAGTGGACAGGGGATCAATCAGCCCCAGCATTTT
CASSGQGINQPQHF
>TRBJ1-2|TRBV10-3|.|TRBD1
TGTGCCATCAGGGCGGGGACAGGGGGTGGCTATGGCTACACCTTC
CAIRAGTGGGYGYTF
>TRBJ2-3|TRBV7-2|.|.
TGTGCCAGCCGGGACGTCAGCACAGATACGCAGTATTTT
CASRDVSTDTQYF
>TRBJ1-6|TRBV20-1|many|.
TGCAGTGCTAGGGAGGACCAAGGGGAGACAGCACCCCTCCACTTT
CSAREDQGETAPLHF
>TRBJ2-2|TRBV7-2|few|.
TGTGCCAGCAGCTTAAAAGGGATATCCGGGGAGCTGTTTTTT
CASSLKGISGELFF
>TRBJ1-2|TRBV7-2|many|TRBD1
TGTGCCAGCAGCGCCGACAGGGCGATCTATGGCTACACCTTC
CASSADRAIYGYTF
>TRBJ1-2|TRBV14|many|TRBD1
TGTGCCAGCAGCCTTCGGACAGGTTCTAACTATGGCTACACCTTC
CASSLRTGSNYGYTF
>TRBJ2-7|TRBV12-3/TRBV12-4|many|TRBD2
TGTGCCAGCAGTCCCCTCGGGACTAGCGGGAGATACGAGCAGTACTTC
CASSPLGTSGRYEQYF
>TRBJ1-1|TRBV25-1|once|.
TGTGCCAGCAGTGCTTACTCAGACACTGAAGCTTTCTTT
CASSAYSDTEAFF
>TRBJ1-1|TRBV2|many|.
TGTGCCAGCAGTGAAGGGTGGACGGCTACTGAAGCTTTCTTT
CASSEGWTATEAFF
>TRBJ1-6|TRBV5-5|many|.
TGTGCCAGCAGCTTGCAAGGGGGAAGCTCCTATAATTCACCCCTCCACTTT
CASSLQGGSSYNSPLHF
>TRBJ2-1|TRBV2|.|TRBD1
TGTGCCAGCAGTGTGGTTTCAGGGGGCTCTAGTGAGCAGTTCTTC
CASSVVSGGSSEQFF
>TRBJ2-7|TRBV9|.|TRBD1
TGTGCCAGCAGCGGGGGACAGGGGGGACACTACGAGCAGTACTTC
CASSGGQGGHYEQYF
>TRBJ1-2|TRBV29-1|.|TRBD1
TGCAGCGTAGGACAGGGGTTCTATGGCTACACCTTC
CSVGQGFYGYTF
>TRBJ1-1|TRBV19|many|.
TGTGCCAGTAGTATTTCCGGGGGCGGATCCACTGAAGCTTTCTTT
CASSISGGGSTEAFF
>TRBJ2-7|TRBV15|.|TRBD1
TGTGCCACCAGCGGGACAGGGGGCAATGAGCAGTACTTC
CATSGTGGNEQYF
>TRBJ1-6|TRBV12-3/TRBV12-4|.|TRBD1
TGTGCCAGCACTTCGACAGGGGCATATAATTCACCCCTCCACTTT
CASTSTGAYNSPLHF
>TRBJ2-7|TRBV7-7|.|TRBD2
TGTGCTAGCAGCTTAGCGGGCATCTCGAGCTCCTACGAGCAGTACTTC
CASSLAGISSSYEQYF
>TRBJ2-3|TRBV29-1|few|.
TGCAGCGTTGAAGATCGCACTGTTAGTGTCAGGCCGATGGATACGCAGTATTTT
CSVEDRTVSVRPMDTQYF
>TRBJ1-4|TRBV5-1|.|.
TGCGCCAGCAGCTCGGGGGGGGGAAAACTGTTTTTT
CASSSGGGKLFF
>TRBJ2-5|TRBV7-2|.|TRBD2
TGCGCCAGCAGCCCCCAGACTAGCAGGGCGAGGGAGACCCAGTACTTC
CASSPQTSRARETQYF
>TRBJ2-7|TRBV2|many|.
TGTGCCAGCAGCCCTAGTTCCGAGCAGTACTTC
CASSPSSEQYF
>TRBJ2-7|TRBV7-6|.|TRBD1
TGTGCCAGCAGCATCCGGGCCAGCAGGGGGACAGACTTGCCTCCCTACGAGCAGTACTTC
CASSIRASRGTDLPPYEQYF
>TRBJ2-7|TRBV19|many|.
TGTGCCAGTAGTGGGGGGTGGGCCGAGGAACAGTACTTC
CASSGGWAEEQYF
>TRBJ2-5|TRBV9|.|.
TGTGCCGGCAGCGTTTTAGGCGGGCAAGCCCCAGAGACCCAGTACTTC
CAGSVLGGQAPETQYF
>TRBJ1-1|TRBV7-9|.|TRBD1
TGTGCCAGCAGCACAGGGGCGGTTGAAGCTTTCTTT
CASSTGAVEAFF
>TRBJ2-7|TRBV20-1|many|.
TGCAGTGCTAGAGGGTCGTATGGCAACGAGCAGTACTTC
CSARGSYGNEQYF
>TRBJ1-5|TRBV20-1|.|.
TGCAGTGCTAGAGGGGGGGTTAGCAATCAGCCCCAGCATTTT
CSARGGVSNQPQHF
>TRBJ2-7|TRBV13|.|.
TGTGCCAGCAGCTTAGCTCGGGACAGGGCGACGGGAGGGCCTTCCGAGCAGTACTTC
CASSLARDRATGGPSEQYF
>TRBJ2-2|TRBV19|many|.
TGTGCCAGTAGTATCCTGGGGCTATGGGAGCTGTTTTTT
CASSILGLWELFF
>TRBJ2-3|TRBV7-2|few|.
TGTGCCAGCAGCCCCGAATACCGAGATACGCAGTATTTT
CASSPEYRDTQYF
>TRBJ2-7|TRBV7-3|many|.
TGTGCCAGCAGCTTAGGAAAAGGGAGCGACGAGCAGTACTTC
CASSLGKGSDEQYF
>TRBJ2-7|TRBV11-1|many|TRBD1
TGTGCCAGCAGCTTAGAGGGGGCTAAGACTTACGAGCAGTACTTC
CASSLEGAKTYEQYF
>TRBJ1-5|TRBV3-1|many|.
TGTGCCAGCAGCCAAACCCAGGGTAGCAATCAGCCCCAGCATTTT
CASSQTQGSNQPQHF
>TRBJ2-5|TRBV29-1|.|TRBD2
TGCAGCCGCGGGGGATCTGGGGCAACAGAGACCCAGTACTTC
CSRGGSGATETQYF